A selection of T cell receptor beta chains follows, all from one sample in a study of CD4+ T cells in melanoma. TCRdb keeps only in-frame clones here, not all; method: immunoSEQ multiplex PCR. In the table there are 15,000 to 20,000 clones, over 75% of which are singletons. The source material was cells from a culture (not recorded whether cultured in vitro). Receptors were obtained from a human donor with melanoma. Each CDR3 is given with its conserved first and last residue. Fields, in order: J gene, clone size, D gene, CDR3 length, V gene, CDR3 DNA, CDR3 protein. D genes are given only for firm matches. Rows may omit the clone size; those that give it use once, few, many or a size class.

j_call: TRBJ1-4
clone_size: NA
d_call: NA
cdr3_length: 14
v_call: TRBV2
cdr3_nt: TGTGCCAGCAGAGGAGGATGGGCCTCTGGAAAACTGTTTTTT
cdr3_aa: CASRGGWASGKLFF

j_call: TRBJ1-1
clone_size: NA
d_call: NA
cdr3_length: 14
v_call: TRBV27
cdr3_nt: TGTGCCAGCAGTTTTTCGTCAGGGGACACTGAAGCTTTCTTT
cdr3_aa: CASSFSSGDTEAFF

j_call: TRBJ1-6
clone_size: NA
d_call: NA
cdr3_length: 18
v_call: TRBV15
cdr3_nt: TGTGCCACCAGCAGAGATAGTGGAACGGGCAGGGGCGTTTCACCCCTCCACTTT
cdr3_aa: CATSRDSGTGRGVSPLHF

j_call: TRBJ2-3
clone_size: NA
d_call: NA
cdr3_length: 16
v_call: TRBV5-1
cdr3_nt: TGCGCCAGCCGCATTAACCCCAGGGAAATCACAGATACGCAGTATTTT
cdr3_aa: CASRINPREITDTQYF

j_call: TRBJ1-6
clone_size: few
d_call: NA
cdr3_length: 19
v_call: TRBV11-2
cdr3_nt: TGTGCCAGCAGCCTTATTAGGGGAGGACGGACAAGTAATAATTCACCCCTCCACTTT
cdr3_aa: CASSLIRGGRTSNNSPLHF

j_call: TRBJ2-5
clone_size: NA
d_call: NA
cdr3_length: 11
v_call: TRBV7-9
cdr3_nt: TGTGCCAGCGGGACCCAAGAGACCCAGTACTTC
cdr3_aa: CASGTQETQYF

j_call: TRBJ2-3
clone_size: NA
d_call: TRBD2
cdr3_length: 18
v_call: TRBV5-1
cdr3_nt: TGCGCCAGCAGTATTGGCTTTTCGGGACTAGCGTTTACAGATACGCAGTATTTT
cdr3_aa: CASSIGFSGLAFTDTQYF

j_call: TRBJ1-5
clone_size: NA
d_call: NA
cdr3_length: 13
v_call: TRBV29-1
cdr3_nt: TGCAGCGTGGGGGGGGATAGCAATCAGCCCCAGCATTTT
cdr3_aa: CSVGGDSNQPQHF

j_call: TRBJ2-3
clone_size: NA
d_call: NA
cdr3_length: 14
v_call: TRBV7-3
cdr3_nt: TGTGCCAGCAGCCCCTCGGCTGGGGCGGATACGCAGTATTTT
cdr3_aa: CASSPSAGADTQYF

j_call: TRBJ1-4
clone_size: NA
d_call: NA
cdr3_length: 16
v_call: TRBV25-1
cdr3_nt: TGTGCCAGCAGTGAAGGAAGAGTAGCAACTAATGAAAAACTGTTTTTT
cdr3_aa: CASSEGRVATNEKLFF

j_call: TRBJ1-2
clone_size: NA
d_call: TRBD1
cdr3_length: 16
v_call: TRBV2
cdr3_nt: TGTGCCGAATCCGGGACAGACGCGGGGTCCGTCTATGGCTACACCTTC
cdr3_aa: CAESGTDAGSVYGYTF

j_call: TRBJ2-3
clone_size: few
d_call: TRBD2
cdr3_length: 14
v_call: TRBV5-1
cdr3_nt: TGCGCCAGCAGCCGGGGGGGCTACACAGATACGCAGTATTTT
cdr3_aa: CASSRGGYTDTQYF

j_call: TRBJ2-5
clone_size: NA
d_call: TRBD2
cdr3_length: 18
v_call: TRBV15
cdr3_nt: TGTGCCACCAGCAGAGAGAGTAAGGGACTAGCGGACCAAGAGACCCAGTACTTC
cdr3_aa: CATSRESKGLADQETQYF

j_call: TRBJ1-2
clone_size: NA
d_call: NA
cdr3_length: 13
v_call: TRBV6-6
cdr3_nt: TGTGCCAGCAGTTACGAAGCTAACTATGGCTACACCTTC
cdr3_aa: CASSYEANYGYTF

j_call: TRBJ2-2
clone_size: NA
d_call: TRBD1
cdr3_length: 17
v_call: TRBV18
cdr3_nt: TGTGCCAGCTCACCACCCGGGACAGGGGTTTACACCGGGGAGCTGTTTTTT
cdr3_aa: CASSPPGTGVYTGELFF

j_call: TRBJ2-1
clone_size: NA
d_call: NA
cdr3_length: 15
v_call: TRBV19
cdr3_nt: TGTGCCAGTAGGCGACAGCCAGGGTATGTAGATGAGCAGTTCTTC
cdr3_aa: CASRRQPGYVDEQFF

j_call: TRBJ2-1
clone_size: NA
d_call: TRBD2
cdr3_length: 18
v_call: TRBV12-5
cdr3_nt: TGTGCTAGTGGTTTCCGCCCTTGGGGGGGAGGCTCCTACAATGAGCAGTTCTTC
cdr3_aa: CASGFRPWGGGSYNEQFF

j_call: TRBJ1-6
clone_size: NA
d_call: NA
cdr3_length: 16
v_call: TRBV15
cdr3_nt: TGTGCCACCAGCAGAGGCGGGACAAGCAATAATTCACCCCTCCACTTT
cdr3_aa: CATSRGGTSNNSPLHF

j_call: TRBJ1-2
clone_size: NA
d_call: TRBD1
cdr3_length: 14
v_call: TRBV18
cdr3_nt: TGTGCCAGCTCACCGGCGGGCAGGGGGGATGGCTACACCTTC
cdr3_aa: CASSPAGRGDGYTF

j_call: TRBJ2-7
clone_size: NA
d_call: NA
cdr3_length: 15
v_call: TRBV7-2
cdr3_nt: TGTGCCAGCAGCTTAGTCCCCGGGGGTTCCTACGAGCAGTACTTC
cdr3_aa: CASSLVPGGSYEQYF

j_call: TRBJ2-1
clone_size: few
d_call: NA
cdr3_length: 16
v_call: TRBV5-1
cdr3_nt: TGCGCCAGCAGCCCCCGGGCTGGGAGCTCCTACAATGAGCAGTTCTTC
cdr3_aa: CASSPRAGSSYNEQFF

j_call: TRBJ1-3
clone_size: NA
d_call: NA
cdr3_length: 15
v_call: TRBV21-1
cdr3_nt: TGTGCCAGCAGCAAAGAGACAGGGAATGGAAACACCATATATTTT
cdr3_aa: CASSKETGNGNTIYF

j_call: TRBJ1-5
clone_size: NA
d_call: NA
cdr3_length: 15
v_call: TRBV7-8
cdr3_nt: TGTGCCAGCAGCCTAGGGGGGAATAGCAATCAGCCCCAGCATTTT
cdr3_aa: CASSLGGNSNQPQHF

j_call: TRBJ1-2
clone_size: NA
d_call: TRBD1
cdr3_length: 15
v_call: TRBV19
cdr3_nt: TGTGCCAGTAGTGTGAGGGACAGGTATGGTTTTGGCTACACCTTC
cdr3_aa: CASSVRDRYGFGYTF